Given below is one TCR beta chain in context. What antigen it recognizes has not been identified. Per-base quality was not reported, and no clone a single base away is much larger than it. Whole blood was collected in K2EDTA tubes by collaborating institutions according to the institutions' own protocols. For TCRbeta analysis, collaborator samples were shipped as frozen whole blood, as isolated PBMCs, or as DNA extracted from either sample type. The immunoSEQ Assay, a bias-controlled multiplex PCR, was used to amplify TCRbeta CDR3 regions from genomic DNA. The published analysis was carried out like this. The number of nucleated cells in each sample was estimated from the amplification of reference gene primers within the assay. To quantify the absolute abundance of each unique TCRbeta CDR3 rearrangement, sequence reads were collapsed and filtered. Productive Simpson clonality was computed per sample as the square root of Simpson's diversity index over productive rearrangements. As stored in TCRdb, this immuneACCESS dataset retains in-frame rearrangements with V and J assigned. A fraction of the clones does not appear; measured against another copy, unresolved V genes explain less than half of the discrepancy, and the remainder lacks a known reason. Clone size and V and J calls were adopted from that table, with D and trimming inferred from the DNA. This sample comprises around 150,000 clones, roughly 80% of them detected only once. The biggest ten clones account for approximately 3% of the sample.

This specimen comes from a study of blood T cell repertoires in COVID-19 (TCRdb year 2020). Looking at the study overall: Samples covering the acute and convalescent phases of COVID-19 were provided by collaborators in the United States, Italy and Spain. Samples were obtained from the ongoing ImmuneRACE study (first 160 participants) and from some 1,200 subjects provided by 6 global collaborators. The prospective study material was composed of cDNA or gDNA derived from T cells, B-cell-depleted T cells, or PBMCs. Where HLA class I and class II types were available, the types were taken from metadata supplied by the sample provider, not from assay-based typing. The dataset comprised deeply sampled blood TCRbeta repertoires from subjects exposed to, actively infected with, or recovered from COVID-19. A de-identified subject ID, COVID-19 status, age in years and sex were almost always included in the sample metadata. The repertoires were released in a freely available public database intended as a resource for research on the immune response to SARS-CoV-2. Summary of the overall study and its limitations: The quantity of clinical and demographic metadata differed by source and by participant and was supplied without curation.

The CDR3 measures 13 amino acids from cysteine to phenylalanine. Of the read, only the CDR3 DNA is kept; its 39 bases are in frame from base 1. V loses 2 bases, J loses 8 bases, and the germline ends lie 10 bases apart. CDR1 GTSNPN and CDR2 SVGIG are derived from the germline V gene (reference sequence). The sample was peripheral blood. The chain is made from TRBV30 and TRBJ1-6; a confident D gene designation cannot be given. The TCR comes from a man in his sixties or seventies with acute or convalescent COVID-19. The DNA sequence is as follows: TGTGCCTGGAGTCTTCAGGAAGATTCACCCCTCCACTTT. The encoded protein is CAWSLQEDSPLHF.